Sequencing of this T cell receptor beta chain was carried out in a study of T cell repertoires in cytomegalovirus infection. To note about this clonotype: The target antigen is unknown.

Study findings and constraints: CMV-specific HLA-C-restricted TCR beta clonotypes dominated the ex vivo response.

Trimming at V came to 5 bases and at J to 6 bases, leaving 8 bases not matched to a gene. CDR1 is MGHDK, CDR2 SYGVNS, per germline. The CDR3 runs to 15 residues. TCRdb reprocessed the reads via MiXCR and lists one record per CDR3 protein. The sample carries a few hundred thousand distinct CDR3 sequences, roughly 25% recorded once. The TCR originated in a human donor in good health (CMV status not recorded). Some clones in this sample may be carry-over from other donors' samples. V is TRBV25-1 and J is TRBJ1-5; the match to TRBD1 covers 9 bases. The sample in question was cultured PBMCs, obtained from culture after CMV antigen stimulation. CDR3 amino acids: CASSFSGQGGQPQHF. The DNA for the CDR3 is TGTGCCAGCAGTTTCTCGGGACAGGGAGGTCAGCCCCAGCATTTT.